This T cell receptor beta chain comes out of a study of blood T cells in healthy people across ages. About this clonotype: One end of the junction fails to match germline, which may point to a read error.

Alongside a J-beta primer mix, a sample-barcoded 5' primer served in a second PCR lasting roughly 6 to 11 cycles. TCRdb analysed the 5' RACE reads with MiXCR anew, one entry per CDR3 protein. This sample has around 1,000,000 distinct CDR3 sequences, with approximately 25% found just once. The CDR3 is made up of 18 amino acids. Germline loops: CDR1 LGHNA, CDR2 YNFKEQ. These records were also assigned to another study, of T cells of mothers and their children. That paper states: Over 8 million TCR beta CDR3 reads were obtained from each mother, and some 3.2 million from each child. Related and unrelated pairs show TCR recombination output that thymic selection shapes similarly.

This chain joins TRBV4-2 and TRBJ2-6; the D gene is possibly TRBD2 (6 bases). This TCR was sampled from a girl aged 2-10 years in good health. Sequenced input: blood. The CDR3 coding sequence is TGTGCCAGCAGCCAAGAAATCCGGGGGAGCTCTGGGGCCAACATCCTGACTTTC. It translates to CASSQEIRGSSGANILTF.